These 25 T cell receptor beta chains were all obtained from the same sample, sequenced in a study of CD8 T cells in ankylosing spondylitis. Study-wide findings and caveats: For ankylosing spondylitis blood, a TCR beta motif of 7 or 8 highly homologous variants appeared characteristic.

These TCRs are of unknown antigen specificity. TCRdb fed the 5' RACE reads into MiXCR, producing one record per CDR3 protein. The sample consists of 800,000 to 900,000 distinct CDR3 sequences, around 11% of them appearing once. The sample was blood, either unsorted or a sorted T cell fraction (not recorded which). Receptors originate from a male donor with ankylosing spondylitis.

Concerning this clonotype itself: This could be a read error, since a much larger clone is one nucleotide away. The chain employs TRBV5-1 and TRBJ2-7; D may be TRBD1 or TRBD2 (6 bases each). The CDR3 totals 11 residues. Looked up from germline, CDR1 is SGHRS and CDR2 is YFSETQ. CDR3 in amino acids: CASSEGGEQHF. CDR3 nucleotides: TGCGCCAGCAGCGAGGGGGGCGAGCAGCACTTC.

This sequence joins TRBV5-1 and TRBJ2-1; D is possibly TRBD1 (6 bases). Germline V lookup: CDR1 SGHRS, CDR2 YFSETQ. V was cut by 2 bases and J by 3 bases, with 12 bases left in between. The CDR3 totals 15 residues. CDR3 region: CASSFRQAVYNEQFF. As DNA, the CDR3 is TGCGCCAGCAGCTTTCGACAGGCTGTCTACAATGAGCAGTTCTTC.

This clonotype was detected only a few times. CDR3 residues: CASRETTEAFF. The CDR3 DNA reads TGTGCCAGCAGAGAGACCACTGAAGCTTTCTTT. This rearrangement joins TRBV6-6 to TRBJ1-1; D uncertain. The CDR3 runs 11 residues. From germline, CDR1 is MNHNY and CDR2 SVGAGI (reference sequence). V lost 6 bases and J 4 bases, leaving 6 bases between the germline ends.

V and J are TRBV5-1 and TRBJ2-2; unclear D gene. V was shortened by 1 base and J by 1 base, with 5 bases between the two germline ends. There are 14 residues in the CDR3. Germline CDR1 reads SGHRS; CDR2 reads YFSETQ. The CDR3 region has the DNA TGCGCCAGCAGCTTGTGGCTGAACACCGGGGAGCTGTTTTTT. Protein product: CASSLWLNTGELFF.

This clonotype came up many times. The gene calls are TRBV6-1 and TRBJ1-5; perhaps TRBD1 as D (5 bases). The CDR3 loop spans 15 amino acids. CDR1 and CDR2 (germline): MNHNS, SASEGT. Trimming removed 6 bases at V and 0 bases at J, with 12 bases between. CDR3 sequence: CASSQDSYSNQPQHF. CDR3 in DNA: TGTGCCAGCAGCCAAGACAGCTATAGCAATCAGCCCCAGCATTTT.

The table lists this clonotype with a few counts. V usage is TRBV11-2 and J usage is TRBJ2-1; D is possibly TRBD1 (6 bases). The CDR3 extends over 15 amino acids. The germline V and J ends were trimmed by 2 bases and 3 bases, with 11 bases remaining between them. From germline, CDR1 is SGHAT and CDR2 FQNNGV. The CDR3 loop is CASSLRADSYNEQFF. The DNA of the CDR3 is TGTGCCAGCAGCTTAAGAGCGGACAGCTACAATGAGCAGTTCTTC.

The sample holds a few counts of this clonotype. The rearrangement uses TRBV7-2 and TRBJ1-2; D remains ambiguous. Germline V gene lookup returns CDR1 SGHTA and CDR2 FQGNSA. V lost 3 bases and J 8 bases, leaving 13 bases between the germline ends. The CDR3 totals 13 residues. The chain's CDR3 is CASSFTDWGGYTF. Here the CDR3 DNA reads TGTGCCAGCAGCTTTACAGATTGGGGAGGCTACACCTTC.

This clonotype was seen a few times. The CDR3 bases are TGTGCCAGCAGCAAATTTTGCGGCGATTACACAGATACGCAGTATTTT. Translating it yields CASSKFCGDYTDTQYF. The chain links TRBV21-1 to TRBJ2-3. TRBV21-1 is a documented pseudogene. This CDR3 has 16 amino acids.

In its sample, this clonotype was seen a few times. The chain employs TRBV20-1 and TRBJ2-5, with 13 bases fitting TRBD2. CDR3 length: 16 residues. V was clipped by 2 bases and J by 1 base; unmatched bases: 4. The germline V gene has CDR1 DFQATT and CDR2 SNEGSKA (reference sequence). This CDR3 is CSARQGLAGFQETQYF. CDR3 nucleotide sequence: TGCAGTGCTAGACAGGGACTAGCGGGGTTCCAAGAGACCCAGTACTTC.

This clonotype was picked up a small number of times. The gene calls are TRBV20-1 and TRBJ1-1, with 11 bases fitting TRBD1. Germline-derived CDR1 and CDR2 are DFQATT and SNEGSKA (reference sequence). There are 13 residues in the CDR3. The CDR3 protein is CRAGQGANTEAFF. CDR3 sequence (DNA): TGCAGAGCCGGACAGGGGGCTAACACTGAAGCTTTCTTT.

This clonotype appeared a few times. The genes are TRBV29-1 and TRBJ1-4; no firm D call. In germline, CDR1 is SQVTM, CDR2 ANQGSEA. The CDR3 runs 12 residues. This CDR3 is CAATATNEKLFF. The CDR3 coding sequence is TGCGCCGCCACAGCAACTAATGAAAAACTGTTTTTT.

The chain carries TRBV7-2 and TRBJ2-7; D uncertain. Per germline, CDR1 SGHTA and CDR2 FQGNSA. This CDR3 spans 17 amino acids. The V end was cut by 0 bases, the J end by 2 bases, with 17 bases between. This CDR3 reads CASSLASAALGPYEQYF. CDR3 coding DNA: TGTGCCAGCAGCTTAGCGTCGGCAGCCCTAGGGCCCTACGAGCAGTACTTC.

The chain links TRBV2 to TRBJ2-5; D gene unclear. This CDR3 spans 13 amino acids. Germline CDR1 reads SNHLY; CDR2 reads FYNNEI. Trimming took off 1 base at V and 4 bases at J, with 7 bases between the two ends. CDR3 residues: CASSEDWGETQYF. The CDR3 DNA is TGTGCCAGCAGTGAAGATTGGGGAGAGACCCAGTACTTC. The variable domain in full, with the rest retrieved from reference TRBV2 and TRBJ2-5, is EPEVTQTPSHQVTQMGQEVILRCVPISNHLYFYWYRQILGQKVEFLVSFYNNEISEKSEIFDDQFSVERPDGSNFTLKIRSTKLEDSAMYFCASSEDWGETQYFGPGTRLLVL.

This clonotype was counted between two and nine times. The chain couples TRBV20-1 to TRBJ2-7, with 10 nucleotides matching TRBD2. The junction had 7 bases not matched to a gene; V was cut back by 7 bases and J by 4 bases. The CDR3 is 13 residues long. Germline V gene lookup returns CDR1 DFQATT and CDR2 SNEGSKA (reference sequence). CDR3 DNA: TGCAGTGGCACACTAGCGGGAAAATACGAGCAGTACTTC. As protein: CSGTLAGKYEQYF.

The table lists this clonotype with many counts. This sequence joins TRBV4-3 and TRBJ2-1; 8 nucleotides agree with TRBD2. CDR1 is LGHNA, CDR2 YSLEER, per germline. Unmatched junction bases numbered 11, after V lost 1 base and J lost 3 bases. This CDR3 has 18 amino acids. CDR3 loop: CASSQVPRGGLDYNEQFF. The CDR3 coding sequence is TGCGCCAGCAGCCAAGTTCCAAGAGGGGGACTAGACTACAATGAGCAGTTCTTC.

V and J are TRBV5-1 and TRBJ2-7; 7 bases match TRBD1. The CDR3 has 15 amino acids. Germline V gene sequence: CDR1 SGHRS, CDR2 YFSETQ. Trimming took 0 bases from V and 1 from J; bases not matched to a gene: 4. CDR3: CASSLAGQVSYEQYF. The CDR3 nucleotides read TGCGCCAGCAGCTTGGCCGGACAGGTATCCTACGAGCAGTACTTC.

This clonotype was seen a handful of times. The chain combines TRBV20-1 with TRBJ1-6; D gene ambiguous. Germline V gene lookup returns CDR1 DFQATT and CDR2 SNEGSKA (reference sequence). Trimming removed 3 bases at V and 0 bases at J, with 9 bases between. The CDR3 totals 15 residues. CDR3 amino acids: CSASPSSSYNSPLHF. The CDR3 DNA sequence: TGCAGTGCTAGCCCTTCCAGCTCCTATAATTCACCCCTCCACTTT.

This chain connects TRBV24-1 to TRBJ2-7; TRBD1 aligns across 9 bases. Unmatched junction bases numbered 2, after V lost 3 bases and J lost 6 bases. Looked up from germline, CDR1 is KGHDR and CDR2 is SFDVKD. The CDR3 consists of 13 residues. The CDR3 sequence is CATSDPDRGEQYF. The CDR3 DNA sequence: TGTGCCACCAGTGATCCGGACAGGGGCGAGCAGTACTTC.

The chain joins TRBV3-1 to TRBJ2-7; D is tentatively TRBD1 or TRBD2 (5 bases each). Trimming took off 8 bases at V and 6 bases at J, with 14 bases between the two ends. This CDR3 is built from 12 residues. CDR1 LGHDT and CDR2 YNNKEL come from the germline V gene (reference sequence). CDR3 bases: TGTGCCAGCGGATGGGACGAGGGCGAGCAGTACTTC. Translating it yields CASGWDEGEQYF.

This clonotype occurred many times. CDR3 amino acids: CSVAKQGTGDGYTF. The CDR3 DNA sequence: TGCAGCGTTGCGAAACAGGGAACAGGTGATGGCTACACCTTC. The chain carries TRBV29-1 and TRBJ1-2; tentative D call: TRBD1 (6 bases). This CDR3 contains 14 residues. Germline CDR1 and CDR2: SQVTM and ANQGSEA. Trimming pared 4 bases from V and 6 bases from J, leaving 18 bases between.

The gene calls are TRBV20-1 and TRBJ2-1; a possible D gene is TRBD2 (6 bases). Deletions cut 6 bases from V and 3 bases from J, with 15 bases between. Germline CDR1 is DFQATT and CDR2 is SNEGSKA (reference sequence). The CDR3 runs 14 residues. The CDR3 region has the DNA TGCAGTGCCCCACGACTAGAGAACTACAATGAGCAGTTCTTC. Its translation: CSAPRLENYNEQFF.

This clonotype showed up just a few times. The chain joins TRBV10-3 to TRBJ2-6; possibly TRBD2 for D (5 bases). CDR1 ENHRY and CDR2 SYGVKD come from the germline V gene. The CDR3 runs to 15 residues. V gave up 4 bases and J gave up 1 base, with 8 bases separating them. For the CDR3, the DNA is TGTGCCATCAGTGGCCGAGGGTCTGGGGCCAACGTCCTGACTTTC. Its translation is CAISGRGSGANVLTF.

This clonotype was picked up a small number of times. The rearrangement links TRBV12-3 or TRBV12-4 to TRBJ2-6; D is uncertain. This CDR3 region has 11 residues. With 4 bases removed from V and 15 bases from J, the gap between germline ends came to 10 bases. As DNA, the CDR3 is TGTGCCAGCAGTTCCTTCCACGACCTGACTTTC. It encodes CASSSFHDLTF.

This clonotype was recorded at least ten times. This rearrangement joins TRBV28 to TRBJ1-1; D is undetermined. V lost 3 bases and J lost 1, with 6 bases in between. CDR3 size: 13 residues. Germline V gene data show CDR1 as MDHEN and CDR2 as SYDVKM. CDR3 DNA sequence: TGTGCCAGCAGTTTCCCAGGGAACACTGAAGCTTTCTTT. Translated: CASSFPGNTEAFF.

The table lists this clonotype with a few counts. The genes are TRBV12-3 or TRBV12-4 and TRBJ1-2, with D possibly TRBD1 on 5 matching bases. CDR3 size: 16 residues. The ends were cut back, 3 bases at V and 4 bases at J, with 18 bases in the middle. CDR3 in amino acids: CASSFSGTAQRYGYTF. CDR3 nucleotides: TGTGCCAGCAGTTTCAGCGGGACCGCGCAACGCTATGGCTACACCTTC.